These 5 T cell receptor beta chains were all obtained from the same sample, sequenced in a study of blood T cell repertoires in COVID-19 (dated by TCRdb to about 2020). Libraries came from the immunoSEQ multiplex PCR assay. TCRdb's version of the immuneACCESS table is confined to in-frame rearrangements and falls short of the full clone set. An unresolved V gene accounts for under half of the shortfall where checked; the remainder is of unknown origin. The sample table contains roughly 670,000 clones; only one count was recorded for just under 90% of them. Of the sample, over 0.2% falls within the top ten clones. Input material: peripheral blood. Receptors originate from a woman younger than 30 with acute or convalescent COVID-19.

The rearrangement links TRBV29-1 to TRBJ2-7; 8 nucleotides match TRBD1. Germline-derived CDR1 and CDR2 are SQVTM and ANQGSEA. V trimming: 2 bases; J trimming: 5 bases; junction bases outside the gene matches: 5. There are 13 residues in the CDR3. Here the CDR3 DNA reads TGCAGCGTTGAATGGACAGGGCTGGACGAGCAGTACTTC. Protein product: CSVEWTGLDEQYF.

This chain links TRBV9 with TRBJ1-4; a weak D match, TRBD1 (5 bases). Germline V gene sequence: CDR1 SGDLS, CDR2 YYNGEE. This CDR3 comprises 15 residues. The germline V and J ends were trimmed by 0 bases and 6 bases, with 12 bases remaining between them. CDR3 amino acids: CASSVDGATDEKLFF. The CDR3 DNA is TGTGCCAGCAGCGTAGATGGGGCGACAGATGAAAAACTGTTTTTT.

The chain joins TRBV3-1 (or the pseudogene TRBV3-2) to TRBJ2-3, with a tentative D call TRBD1 (6 bases). CDR1 is LGHDT and CDR2 is YNNKEL in the germline V gene (reference sequence). V dropped 4 bases and J dropped 0 bases, with 17 bases sitting between them. The CDR3 runs 17 residues. CDR3 residues: CASSPSPTGFSTDTQYF. The CDR3, as DNA: TGTGCCAGCAGCCCCTCACCGACAGGTTTTAGCACAGATACGCAGTATTTT.

In regard to this clone: This same CDR3 is encoded by further DNA sequences in the sample. V is TRBV3-1 (or the pseudogene TRBV3-2) and J is TRBJ1-2; D gene uncertain. The CDR3 consists of 14 residues. Germline CDR1 is LGHDT and CDR2 is YNNKEL (reference sequence). The V end was cut by 1 base, the J end by 1 base, with 7 bases between. CDR3 bases: TGTGCCAGCAGCCAAGGAGGCAGTAACTATGGCTACACCTTC. This translates into CASSQGGSNYGYTF.

Notes on this clone: A junction boundary mismatches the germline segment, possibly from a read error. The CDR3 sequence is CASNEPLVGGNEKLFF. The CDR3 DNA reads TGTGCCAGCAATGAACCCTTAGTAGGGGGTAATGAAAAACTGTTTTTT. The genes are TRBV2 and TRBJ1-4; TRBD1 might be the D (6 bases). This CDR3 is 16 amino acids long. Germline values: CDR1 SNHLY, CDR2 FYNNEI. Based on the CDR3 plus reference TRBV2 and TRBJ1-4, the full variable domain is EPEVTQTPSHQVTQMGQEVILRCVPISNHLYFYWYRQILGQKVEFLVSFYNNEISEKSEIFDDQFSVERPDGSNFTLKIRSTKLEDSAMYFCASNEPLVGGNEKLFFGSGTQLSVL.